This is a list of T cell receptor beta chains from one sample in a study of T cell changes during pregnancy in multiple sclerosis. Sequencing used immunoSEQ multiplex PCR; TCRdb keeps in-frame clones, though not all of them. The table has about 75,000 clones, around 90% seen once. The source material was peripheral blood, sampled in the first trimester of pregnancy. These receptors all stem from a female donor in good health, enrolled as a control in a pregnancy study. Each CDR3 is given with its conserved first and last residue. A D gene is named only where the DNA matches it firmly.

D gene: -
J gene: TRBJ1-5
V gene: TRBV13
CDR3 protein: CASSLGDRPINQPQHF

D gene: -
J gene: TRBJ2-2
V gene: TRBV21-1
CDR3 protein: CASSKSTGVAGELFF

D gene: -
J gene: TRBJ2-5
V gene: TRBV11-2
CDR3 protein: CASSHQADWQETQYF

D gene: -
J gene: TRBJ2-7
V gene: TRBV29-1
CDR3 protein: CSVVLLGEQYF

D gene: TRBD2
J gene: TRBJ2-1
V gene: TRBV14
CDR3 protein: CASSRAGGGRQFF

D gene: TRBD1
J gene: TRBJ1-1
V gene: TRBV12-5
CDR3 protein: CASGPPRGLEAFF

D gene: TRBD2
J gene: TRBJ2-1
V gene: TRBV5-1
CDR3 protein: CASSLTSGTNEQFF

D gene: TRBD1
J gene: TRBJ1-1
V gene: TRBV6-1
CDR3 protein: CASSVDRPRDTEAFF

D gene: -
J gene: TRBJ2-1
V gene: TRBV13
CDR3 protein: CASSLQGSSYNEQFF

D gene: TRBD2
J gene: TRBJ2-3
V gene: TRBV5-6
CDR3 protein: CASSPGLAGFTDTQYF

D gene: TRBD1
J gene: TRBJ1-5
V gene: TRBV5-8
CDR3 protein: CASSRTGNQPQHF

D gene: TRBD1
J gene: TRBJ1-1
V gene: TRBV19
CDR3 protein: CASTPTGGGTEAFF

D gene: TRBD2
J gene: TRBJ2-3
V gene: TRBV19
CDR3 protein: CASMGTSGTFTDTQYF

D gene: -
J gene: TRBJ2-2
V gene: TRBV4-2
CDR3 protein: CASSQERVGGVNTGELFF

D gene: TRBD1
J gene: TRBJ1-2
V gene: TRBV2
CDR3 protein: CASRGDSDVYGYTF

D gene: TRBD1
J gene: TRBJ1-2
V gene: TRBV28
CDR3 protein: CASSRGLGTANYGYTF

D gene: TRBD1
J gene: TRBJ2-7
V gene: TRBV11-2
CDR3 protein: CASSSDRRYEQYF

D gene: -
J gene: TRBJ2-1
V gene: TRBV9
CDR3 protein: CASSVLPAESSYNEQFF

D gene: -
J gene: TRBJ1-2
V gene: TRBV14
CDR3 protein: CASSQDSEGGQRGYTF

D gene: TRBD1
J gene: TRBJ1-4
V gene: TRBV4-1
CDR3 protein: CASSQGRGQGEKLFF

D gene: TRBD1
J gene: TRBJ2-7
V gene: TRBV19
CDR3 protein: CASTSRDRPYEQYF

D gene: -
J gene: TRBJ1-2
V gene: TRBV7-8
CDR3 protein: CASSLTPDMGGYTF

D gene: -
J gene: TRBJ1-6
V gene: TRBV27
CDR3 protein: CASSQTYNSPLHF

D gene: -
J gene: TRBJ1-5
V gene: TRBV19
CDR3 protein: CASSIRRQTYSNQPQHF